Listed below are T cell receptor beta chains from one sample, sequenced in a study of cytomegalovirus exposure and HLA in healthy donors. The table came from immunoSEQ multiplex PCR; TCRdb's copy has only in-frame clones and leaves some out. The sample carries approximately 160,000 clones, 80% to 90% recorded once. Sequenced: PBMCs. These receptors were taken from a woman aged 18-30 years in good health and CMV-seronegative. CDR3s leave out the opening cysteine and the closing phenylalanine or tryptophan. The order of the fields is D gene, J gene, V gene, CDR3 length, CDR3 protein. A D gene is named only where the DNA matches it firmly.

. TRBJ2-1 TRBV10-1 14 ASSESSQAYYNEQF
. TRBJ2-1 TRBV7-9 10 ASSSFYNEQF
. TRBJ2-5 TRBV5-6 11 ASSFRGQETQY
. TRBJ1-3 TRBV7-2 13 ASRIDSHSGNTIY
. TRBJ2-3 TRBV7-9 13 ASSSWTSSTDTQY
. TRBJ1-1 TRBV30 10 AGQNLNTEAF
. TRBJ2-2 TRBV4-2 13 ASSQEPGNTGELF
TRBD2 TRBJ2-1 TRBV29-1 10 TGRGSYNEQF
TRBD1 TRBJ2-7 TRBV15 17 ATSRDSPRTDRGSYEQY
TRBD1 TRBJ2-7 TRBV5-6 13 ASSLGTGGFYEQY
. TRBJ1-1 TRBV12-2 13 ASRAPPPMGPEAF
TRBD2 TRBJ2-5 TRBV5-1 15 ASSYRRLAGVQETQY
. TRBJ2-3 TRBV7-3 14 ASSLNGGHNTDTQY
. TRBJ1-1 TRBV11-2 13 ASSFARGRDTEAF
. TRBJ2-3 TRBV10-3 10 AIKGGTDTQY
TRBD1 TRBJ2-2 TRBV7-9 15 ASSRSPLQQGLEELF
. TRBJ1-5 TRBV30 14 AWGGGGGDSNQPQH
TRBD1 TRBJ1-2 TRBV10-3 11 AISRDSNYGYT
. TRBJ2-7 TRBV27 8 ASGQYEQY
. TRBJ1-5 TRBV6-1 11 ASSVHSNQPQH
TRBD1 TRBJ2-7 TRBV30 13 AWTPDRDRGYEQY
. TRBJ2-7 TRBV4-1 12 ASSQVVEVYEQY
. TRBJ2-6 TRBV30 10 AWTGGANVLT
. TRBJ2-1 TRBV5-1 12 ASSLGVGAEEQF
. TRBJ1-5 TRBV4-1 11 ASSQVVLRPQH
TRBD2 TRBJ2-1 TRBV30 13 AWRGGLVFPDEQF
. TRBJ2-3 TRBV5-1 12 ASAPQGFGDTQY
TRBD1 TRBJ2-1 TRBV27 11 ASSLQGANEQF
. . TRBV4-2 12 ASSPSAGSHEQY
. TRBJ2-7 TRBV5-4 10 ASSIAATEQY
. TRBJ1-3 TRBV7-2 12 ASSLAGVGNTIY
. TRBJ1-1 TRBV18 11 ASSPRQNTEAF
. TRBJ1-1 TRBV6-6 12 ASSYTEQNTEAF
. TRBJ2-5 TRBV6-5 10 ASSRAGETQY
. TRBJ1-3 TRBV7-9 15 ASSPFLGGVSGNTIY
TRBD1 . TRBV4-1 13 ASSQDRQGNDEQY
TRBD2 TRBJ2-5 TRBV5-1 15 ASNPGLAGAFGETQY
TRBD1 TRBJ1-1 TRBV7-6 13 ASSPYGTGSSEAF
TRBD2 TRBJ2-3 TRBV29-1 11 SGILAATDTQY
. TRBJ2-1 TRBV28 13 ASSPPAGLDNEQF
TRBD2 TRBJ2-1 TRBV15 13 ATSRRLAGYNEQF
. TRBJ2-6 TRBV5-8 18 ASSLYQGNLKSSGANVLT